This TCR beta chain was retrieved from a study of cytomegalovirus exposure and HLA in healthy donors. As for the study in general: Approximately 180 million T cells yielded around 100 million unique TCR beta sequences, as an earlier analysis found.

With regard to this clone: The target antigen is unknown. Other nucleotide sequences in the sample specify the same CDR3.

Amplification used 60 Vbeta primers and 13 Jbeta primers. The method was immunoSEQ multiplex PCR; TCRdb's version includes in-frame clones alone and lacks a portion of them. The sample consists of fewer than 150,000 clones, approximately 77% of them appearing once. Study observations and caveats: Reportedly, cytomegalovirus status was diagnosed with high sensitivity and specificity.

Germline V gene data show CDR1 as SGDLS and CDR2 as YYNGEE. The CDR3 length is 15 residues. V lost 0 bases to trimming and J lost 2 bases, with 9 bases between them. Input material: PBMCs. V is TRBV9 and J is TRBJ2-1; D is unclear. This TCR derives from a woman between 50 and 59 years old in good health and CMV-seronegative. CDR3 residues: CASSVGGGAYNEQFF. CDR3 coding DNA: TGTGCCAGCAGCGTAGGAGGCGGAGCCTACAATGAGCAGTTCTTC. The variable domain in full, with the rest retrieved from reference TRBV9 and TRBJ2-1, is DSGVTQTPKHLITATGQRVTLRCSPRSGDLSVYWYQQSLDQGLQFLIQYYNGEERAKGNILERFSAQQFPDLHSELNLSSLELGDSALYFCASSVGGGAYNEQFFGPGTRLTVL.